This record looks at one T cell receptor beta chain sequence and its context. Its antigen is not identified. This record comes from a study of Ad26.COV2.S vaccination and SARS-CoV-2 variants. Using immunoSEQ multiplex PCR, the repertoire was profiled, and TCRdb retains in-frame clones only, with some absent. The sample shows about 94,000 clones, less than 85% of them seen only once. Study conclusions and caveats: Vaccine and placebo recipients had similar non-spike TCR breadth. Reportedly, spike-specific CD8+ and CD4+ T cell responses achieved substantial breadth once vaccination had taken place. Vaccinees displayed broader spike-specific TCR repertoires than placebo recipients. Measurements of TCR breadth and depth may have given underestimates of the total T cell responses.

This CDR3 spans 19 amino acids. Germline loops: CDR1 SGHDT, CDR2 YYEEEE. After removal of 2 bases from V and 1 base from J, the junction contained 7 bases not matched to a gene. This sequence joins TRBV5-6 and TRBJ2-2, with TRBD2 matching over 14 bases. The sequences come from peripheral blood, collected after recovery from COVID-19. This receptor was obtained from a human donor who had recovered from COVID-19. CDR3 sequence reads: CASSFYRGLAGGNTGELFF. In DNA form, the CDR3 reads TGTGCCAGCAGCTTCTACCGAGGACTAGCGGGAGGGAACACCGGGGAGCTGTTTTTT. The complete variable domain, with remaining parts taken from reference TRBV5-6 and TRBJ2-2, reads DAGVTQSPTHLIKTRGQQVTLRCSPKSGHDTVSWYQQALGQGPQFIFQYYEEEERQRGNFPDRFSGHQFPNYSSELNVNALLLGDSALYLCASSFYRGLAGGNTGELFFGEGSRLTVL.